A single sample gave rise to the 7 T cell receptor beta chains below, sequenced in a study of T cell responses to AZD1222 COVID-19 vaccine. TCRdb keeps only in-frame clones here, not all; method: immunoSEQ multiplex PCR. The sample yields approximately 90,000 clones, nearly 90% seen once. The sample was peripheral blood, taken on day 0 of AZD1222 vaccination. These receptor sequences come from an adult in good health.

Written as DNA, the CDR3 is TGTGCCAGCACCCCGAGGTGGACAACTGAAGCTTTCTTT. Translating gives CASTPRWTTEAFF. This chain connects TRBV5-6 to TRBJ1-1; TRBD1 might be the D (5 bases). Trimming stripped 6 bases from V and 5 bases from J, with 14 bases between. Germline CDR1 and CDR2: SGHDT and YYEEEE. CDR3 length: 13 residues. The entire variable domain, with the rest obtained from reference TRBV5-6 and TRBJ1-1, is as follows: DAGVTQSPTHLIKTRGQQVTLRCSPKSGHDTVSWYQQALGQGPQFIFQYYEEEERQRGNFPDRFSGHQFPNYSSELNVNALLLGDSALYLCASTPRWTTEAFFGQGTRLTVV.

In this sample, this clone turned up once. This rearrangement joins TRBV5-5 to TRBJ1-5; 12 bases line up with TRBD1. This CDR3 is 16 amino acids long. Trimming at V came to 3 bases and at J to 6 bases, leaving 7 bases not matched to a gene. Germline CDR1 is SGHKS and CDR2 is YYEKEE (reference sequence). The CDR3: CASSSGTGGVLQPQHF. CDR3 coding DNA: TGTGCCAGCAGCTCCGGGACAGGGGGCGTTCTTCAGCCCCAGCATTTT.

This chain connects TRBV20-1 to TRBJ2-1, with D unresolved. V lost 8 bases, J lost 5 bases, and 10 bases lay in between. The CDR3 sequence is 11 residues long. CDR1 and CDR2 (germline): DFQATT, SNEGSKA (reference sequence). The CDR3 spells CSPVADNEQFF. In DNA, the CDR3 is TGCAGTCCAGTGGCGGACAATGAGCAGTTCTTC.

The chain is built from TRBV9 and TRBJ2-3, with 14 bases matching TRBD2. This CDR3 has 18 residues. CDR1 and CDR2 (germline): SGDLS, YYNGEE. V was pared by 4 bases and J by 0 bases, with 7 bases of the junction left unmatched. The CDR3 coding sequence is TGTGCCAGCAGCCCCGGGACTAGCGGGGGCCTTAGCACAGATACGCAGTATTTT. Its protein is CASSPGTSGGLSTDTQYF.

The J gene is TRBJ1-1, the V gene TRBV6-2 or TRBV6-3; D uncertain. Germline CDR1 is MNHEY and CDR2 is SVGEGT. The ends were cut back, 3 bases at V and 7 bases at J, with 12 bases in the middle. There are 13 residues in the CDR3. As DNA, the CDR3 is TGTGCCAGCAGTTATGATCAGTTGGGTGAAGCTTTCTTT. It specifies CASSYDQLGEAFF.

This rearrangement joins TRBV6-5 to TRBJ2-2; tentative D call: TRBD1 (5 bases). V was pared by 7 bases and J by 7 bases, with 13 bases between. The CDR3 has 13 residues. Germline CDR1 reads MNHEY; CDR2 reads SVGAGI. This chain's CDR3 is CASTPQGVGELFF. The CDR3 DNA is TGTGCCAGCACCCCCCAGGGCGTCGGGGAGCTGTTTTTT.

V usage is TRBV5-5 and J usage is TRBJ1-3; 9 bases match TRBD1. Germline loops: CDR1 SGHKS, CDR2 YYEKEE (reference sequence). V lost 0 bases, J lost 8 bases, and 9 bases stayed unmatched. The CDR3 sequence is 16 residues long. As DNA, the CDR3 is TGTGCCAGCAGCTTGGGGGGGACAGGGCCCGGGGACACCATATATTTT. Translating gives CASSLGGTGPGDTIYF.